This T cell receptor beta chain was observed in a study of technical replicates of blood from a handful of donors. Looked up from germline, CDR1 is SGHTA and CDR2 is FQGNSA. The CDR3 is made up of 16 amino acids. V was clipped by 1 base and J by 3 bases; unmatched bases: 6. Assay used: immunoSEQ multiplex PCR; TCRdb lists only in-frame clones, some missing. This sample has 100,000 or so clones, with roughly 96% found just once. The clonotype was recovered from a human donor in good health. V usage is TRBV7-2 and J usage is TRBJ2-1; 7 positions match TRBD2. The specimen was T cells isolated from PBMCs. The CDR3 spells CASSLVTGGYYNEQFF. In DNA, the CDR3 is TGTGCCAGCAGCTTAGTGACGGGAGGATACTACAATGAGCAGTTCTTC.